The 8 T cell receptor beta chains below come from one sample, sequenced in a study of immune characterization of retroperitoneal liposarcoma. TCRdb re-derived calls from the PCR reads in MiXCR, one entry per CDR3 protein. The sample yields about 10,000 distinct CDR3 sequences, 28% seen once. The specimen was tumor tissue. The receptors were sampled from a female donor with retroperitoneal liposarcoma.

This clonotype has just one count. This CDR3 is CASSPPGRTNEQFF. The CDR3 DNA is TGTGCCAGCAGCCCCCCGGGACGGACGAATGAGCAGTTCTTC. The chain combines TRBV7-4 with TRBJ2-1; D might be TRBD1 or TRBD2, each matching 5 bases. Germline V CDR1 and CDR2: SGHVT, SQSDAQ. V was shortened by 5 bases and J by 7 bases, with 15 bases between the two germline ends. The CDR3 is made up of 14 amino acids. Using reference TRBV7-4 and TRBJ2-1 for the parts outside the CDR3, the full variable domain is GAGVSQSPRYKVAKRGRDVALRCDSISGHVTLYWYRQTLGQGSEVLTYSQSDAQRDKSGRPSGRFSAERPERSVSTLKIQRTEQGDSAVYLCASSPPGRTNEQFFGPGTRLTVL.

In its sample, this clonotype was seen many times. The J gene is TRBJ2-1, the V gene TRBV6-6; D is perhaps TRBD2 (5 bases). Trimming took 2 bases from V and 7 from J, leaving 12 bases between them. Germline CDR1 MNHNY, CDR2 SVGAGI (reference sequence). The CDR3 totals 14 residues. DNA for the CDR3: TGTGCCAGCAGTTACCTCCCCTCGGGGAATGAGCAGTTCTTC. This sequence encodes CASSYLPSGNEQFF.

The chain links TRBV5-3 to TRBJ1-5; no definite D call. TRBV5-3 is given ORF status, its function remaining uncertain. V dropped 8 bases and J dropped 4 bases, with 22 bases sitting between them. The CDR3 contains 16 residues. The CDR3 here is CASSIGRRPTNQPQHF. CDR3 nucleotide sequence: TGTGCCAGCAGCATTGGAAGGCGACCCACTAATCAGCCCCAGCATTTT.

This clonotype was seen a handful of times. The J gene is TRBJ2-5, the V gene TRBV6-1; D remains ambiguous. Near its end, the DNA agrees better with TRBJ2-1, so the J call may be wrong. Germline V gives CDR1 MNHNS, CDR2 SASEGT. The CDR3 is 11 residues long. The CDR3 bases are TGTGCCAGCAGTGACAAGAGTGAGCAGTTCTTC. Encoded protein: CASSDKSEQFF.

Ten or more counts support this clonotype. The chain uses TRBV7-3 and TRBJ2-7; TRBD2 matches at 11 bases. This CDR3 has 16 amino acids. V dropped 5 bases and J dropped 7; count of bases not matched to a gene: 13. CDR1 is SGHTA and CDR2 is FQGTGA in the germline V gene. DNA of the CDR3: TGTGCCAGCAGCCCAATTGGACTAGCGGGTGGCAATGAGCAGTACTTC. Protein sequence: CASSPIGLAGGNEQYF. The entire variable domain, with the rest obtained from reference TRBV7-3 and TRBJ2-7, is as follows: GAGVSQTPSNKVTEKGKYVELRCDPISGHTALYWYRQSLGQGPEFLIYFQGTGAADDSGLPNDRFFAVRPEGSVSTLKIQRTERGDSAVYLCASSPIGLAGGNEQYFGPGTRLTVT.

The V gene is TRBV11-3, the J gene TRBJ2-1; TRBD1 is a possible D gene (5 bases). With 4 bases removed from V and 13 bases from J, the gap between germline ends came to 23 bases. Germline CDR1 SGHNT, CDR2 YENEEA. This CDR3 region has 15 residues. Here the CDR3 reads CASSSYEGVEETQFF. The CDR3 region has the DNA TGTGCCAGCAGCTCGTACGAAGGGGTCGAAGAGACCCAGTTCTTC.

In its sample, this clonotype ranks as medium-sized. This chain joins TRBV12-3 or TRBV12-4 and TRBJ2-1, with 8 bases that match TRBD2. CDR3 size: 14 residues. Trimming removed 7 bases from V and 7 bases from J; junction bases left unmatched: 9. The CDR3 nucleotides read TGTGCCAGCAAGGGCCCAGCGGGAGAAAATGAGCAGTTCTTC. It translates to CASKGPAGENEQFF.

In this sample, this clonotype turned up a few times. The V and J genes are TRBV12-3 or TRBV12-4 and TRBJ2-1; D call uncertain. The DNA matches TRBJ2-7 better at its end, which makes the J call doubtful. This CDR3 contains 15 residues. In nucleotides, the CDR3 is TGTGCCAGCACATTCTCGATGATACACCACAATGAGCAGTACTTC. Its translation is CASTFSMIHHNEQYF.